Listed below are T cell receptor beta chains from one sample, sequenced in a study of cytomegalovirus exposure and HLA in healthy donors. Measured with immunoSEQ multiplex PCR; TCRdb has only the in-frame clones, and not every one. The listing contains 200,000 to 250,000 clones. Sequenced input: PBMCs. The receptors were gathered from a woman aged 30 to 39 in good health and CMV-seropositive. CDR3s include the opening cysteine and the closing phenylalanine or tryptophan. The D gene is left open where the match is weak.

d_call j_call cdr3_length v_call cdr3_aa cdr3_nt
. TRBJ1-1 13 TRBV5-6 CASSLTGRTEAFF TGTGCCAGCAGCTTGACCGGGAGAACTGAAGCTTTCTTT
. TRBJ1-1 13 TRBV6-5 CASSEDGFTEAFF TGTGCCAGCAGTGAAGACGGGTTTACTGAAGCTTTCTTT
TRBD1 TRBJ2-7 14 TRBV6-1 CASSDDRGGYEQYF TGTGCCAGCAGTGATGACAGGGGAGGTTACGAGCAGTACTTC
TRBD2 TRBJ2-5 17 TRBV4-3 CASSQDEGLAHQETQYF TGCGCCAGCAGCCAAGACGAGGGACTAGCACACCAAGAGACCCAGTACTTC
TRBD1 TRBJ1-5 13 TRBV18 CASLDRGGQPQHF TGTGCCAGCCTCGACAGGGGAGGCCAGCCCCAGCATTTT
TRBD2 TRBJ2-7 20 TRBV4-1 CASSQETSGGVDHPPYEQYF TGCGCCAGCAGCCAGGAAACTAGCGGGGGGGTCGACCACCCACCCTACGAGCAGTACTTC
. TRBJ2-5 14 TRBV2 CASSDSRSGKTQYF TGTGCCAGCAGTGATTCCCGGTCCGGGAAGACCCAGTACTTC
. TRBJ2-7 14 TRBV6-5 CASSLRGDRYEQYF TGTGCCAGCAGTCTTCGCGGGGACCGTTACGAGCAGTACTTC
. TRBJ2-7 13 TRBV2 CASSELVFYEQYF TGTGCCAGCAGTGAACTAGTCTTCTACGAGCAGTACTTC
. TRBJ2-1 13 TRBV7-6 CASSLAGLPEQFF TGTGCCAGCAGCTTAGCCGGTCTCCCTGAGCAGTTCTTC
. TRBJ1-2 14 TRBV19 CASSLQVTDYGYTF TGTGCCAGTAGTCTACAGGTAACAGACTATGGCTACACCTTC
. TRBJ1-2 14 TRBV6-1 CASSEGADFGGYTF TGTGCCAGCAGTGAAGGCGCGGACTTCGGTGGCTACACCTTC
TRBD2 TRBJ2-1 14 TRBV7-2 CASSLIGGGNEQFF TGTGCCAGCAGCTTAATCGGGGGAGGGAATGAGCAGTTCTTC
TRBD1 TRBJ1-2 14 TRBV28 CASSLGQGAKGYTF TGTGCCAGCAGCCTCGGGCAGGGGGCGAAAGGCTACACCTTC
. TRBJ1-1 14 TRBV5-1 CASSLGVQNTEAFF TGCGCCAGCAGCTTGGGAGTTCAGAACACTGAAGCTTTCTTT